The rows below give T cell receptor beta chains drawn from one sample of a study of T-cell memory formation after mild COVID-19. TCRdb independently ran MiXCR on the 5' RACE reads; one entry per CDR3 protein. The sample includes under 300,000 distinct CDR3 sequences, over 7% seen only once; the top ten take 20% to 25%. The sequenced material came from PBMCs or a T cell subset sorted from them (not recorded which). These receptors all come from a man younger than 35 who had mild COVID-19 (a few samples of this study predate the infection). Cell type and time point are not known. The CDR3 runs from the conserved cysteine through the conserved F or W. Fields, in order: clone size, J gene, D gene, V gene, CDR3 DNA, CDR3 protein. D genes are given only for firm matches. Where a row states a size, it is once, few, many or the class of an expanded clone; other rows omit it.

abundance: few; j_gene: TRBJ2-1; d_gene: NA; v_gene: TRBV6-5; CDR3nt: TGTGCCAGCAGTCACCCCTCTGAGTACGGGGCTGAGCAGTTCTTC; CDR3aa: CASSHPSEYGAEQFF
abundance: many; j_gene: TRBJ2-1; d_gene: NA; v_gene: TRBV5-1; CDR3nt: TGCGCCAGCAGGCCCCTTCAAACGCCGGAGCAGTTCTTC; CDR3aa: CASRPLQTPEQFF
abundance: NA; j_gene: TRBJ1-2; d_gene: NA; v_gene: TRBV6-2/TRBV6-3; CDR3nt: TGTGCCAGCAGTTACGGTTCTAGAGGCTACACCTTC; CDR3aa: CASSYGSRGYTF
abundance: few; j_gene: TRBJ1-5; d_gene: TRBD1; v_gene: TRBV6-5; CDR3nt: TGTGCCAGCAGCCCGTCCCGACAGGGTCACTTGCCCCAGCATTTT; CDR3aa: CASSPSRQGHLPQHF
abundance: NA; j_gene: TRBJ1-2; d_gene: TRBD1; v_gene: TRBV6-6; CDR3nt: TGTGCCAGCAGTTACGGCGGACAGGAGTATGGCTACACCTTC; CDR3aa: CASSYGGQEYGYTF
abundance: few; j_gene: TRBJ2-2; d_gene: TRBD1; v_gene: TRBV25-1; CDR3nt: TGTGCCAGCAGTCCACCGGACAGGGCGACCGGGGAGCTGTTTTTT; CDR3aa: CASSPPDRATGELFF
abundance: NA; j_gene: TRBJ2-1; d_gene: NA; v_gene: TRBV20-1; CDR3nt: TGCAGTGCCAGGGATGGCTCGGGGGCCGACAATGAGCAGTTCTTC; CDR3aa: CSARDGSGADNEQFF
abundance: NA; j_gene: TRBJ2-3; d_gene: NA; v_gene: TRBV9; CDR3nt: TGTGCCAGCAGCGTAGAGGGCTACGGCACAGATACGCAGTATTTT; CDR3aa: CASSVEGYGTDTQYF
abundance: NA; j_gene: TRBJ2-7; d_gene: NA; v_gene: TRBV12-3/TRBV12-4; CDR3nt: TGTGCCAGCAGCCAAGCAGGGGATCAAGGATACGAGCAGTACTTC; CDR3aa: CASSQAGDQGYEQYF
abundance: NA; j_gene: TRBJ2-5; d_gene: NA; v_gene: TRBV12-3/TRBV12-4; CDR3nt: TGTGCCAGCAGTTTATCGTTAGGGTTGCAGACCCAGTACTTC; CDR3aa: CASSLSLGLQTQYF